This is a list of T cell receptor beta chains from one sample in a study of blood T cell repertoires in COVID-19. Only in-frame clones appear in the TCRdb table, and some are missing; sequencing was by immunoSEQ multiplex PCR. The data contain about 290,000 clones, approximately 91% of them singletons. The sample comprised peripheral blood. All receptors derive from a woman between 40 and 55 years old who had recovered from COVID-19. The conserved cysteine and the conserved F or W are not part of the CDR3 here. D genes are given only for firm matches. A row's size may be missing; if present it is once, few, many or a size class.

>-|TRBV15|TRBJ1-5|-
ATSRDSGVSNQPQH
>-|TRBV10-3|TRBJ1-1|-
AISGAENTEAF
>-|TRBV29-1|TRBJ1-4|TRBD1
SVYIPGTGREKLF
>-|TRBV19|TRBJ2-3|TRBD2
ASSFLGLAGGPTDTQY
>-|TRBV28|TRBJ2-7|-
ASSPFAVEQY
>-|TRBV11-3|TRBJ2-3|-
ASSLGRGIEMTDTQY
>-|TRBV7-9|TRBJ2-7|-
ASSFRDTYEQY
>-|TRBV6-5|TRBJ1-1|-
ASTPRAGLNTEAF
>-|TRBV1|TRBJ2-3|-
TSSQEGWLAGNTDTQY
>-|TRBV14|TRBJ1-1|TRBD1
ASSRPDREFGEAF
>-|TRBV7-9|TRBJ1-5|-
ASSLEGDSNQPQH
>-|TRBV27|TRBJ2-5|-
ASRTQVAEKTQY
>-|TRBV11-2|TRBJ2-1|TRBD2
ASSFQGGNEQF
>-|TRBV7-8|TRBJ2-7|TRBD2
ASSLELAGLRSGQY
>-|TRBV9|TRBJ2-7|TRBD1
ASSADEGQGGISYEQY
>-|TRBV21-1|TRBJ2-3|-
ASSKAPKTSFRADTQY
>-|TRBV19|TRBJ2-1|TRBD1
ASSVTGDYNEQF
>-|TRBV5-4|TRBJ2-3|TRBD2
ASKAGGGTDTQY
>-|TRBV11-2|TRBJ2-1|TRBD2
ASSPSGRAHEQF
>-|TRBV28|TRBJ2-7|TRBD2
ASRAGTSDYEQY
>-|TRBV14|TRBJ2-1|TRBD2
ASSPIGLADYNEQF
>-|TRBV7-9|TRBJ2-1|TRBD2
ASSLVAGFPPEQF
>-|TRBV5-1|TRBJ2-2|-
ASSLELSGELF
>-|TRBV18|TRBJ2-5|TRBD2
ASSPRREQETQY
>-|TRBV19|TRBJ2-5|-
ASFGGLGGTQY
>-|TRBV30|TRBJ2-1|-
AWSPGTFSYNEQF
>-|TRBV5-4|TRBJ2-5|-
ASSRDYQETQY
>-|TRBV24-1|TRBJ1-2|-
ATSEGRGGSYGYT
>-|TRBV28|TRBJ2-2|-
ASSLGAVAWTGNTGELF
>-|TRBV7-2|TRBJ2-5|TRBD2
ASSLETSGRETQY
>-|TRBV19|TRBJ2-5|-
ASSVSYQETQY
>-|TRBV19|TRBJ1-1|TRBD1
ASSSDRGLRAF
>-|TRBV11-2|TRBJ2-5|-
ASSRIVYVGGETQY
>-|TRBV30|TRBJ1-2|-
AWRFPGGGGYT
>-|TRBV27|TRBJ2-7|-
ASSFNGGYHEQY
>-|TRBV5-6|TRBJ2-7|TRBD1
ASSHRDRGRGEQY
>-|TRBV14|TRBJ2-3|-
ASSPLSGGQGTQY
>-|TRBV5-1|TRBJ2-1|TRBD2
ASSLAGTSGSVGGEQF
>-|TRBV21-1|TRBJ2-3|-
ASSKALGGCSTDTQY
>-|TRBV6-5|TRBJ2-1|-
ASRRVGEPYNEQF
>-|TRBV3-1/TRBV3-2|TRBJ2-3|TRBD2
ASSRGVSGRADTQY
>-|TRBV9|TRBJ1-4|-
ASSVGGGTGSDEKLF
>-|TRBV7-3|TRBJ2-5|TRBD2
ARPTSTLQETQY
>-|TRBV5-6|TRBJ2-1|TRBD2
ASSLMGLAGYNEQF
>-|TRBV7-2|TRBJ1-1|-
ASSSVTANTEAF
>-|TRBV5-1|TRBJ1-1|-
ASSFQGGDTEAF
>-|TRBV19|TRBJ1-2|-
ASSFSLAGSVDYGYT
>-|TRBV7-8|TRBJ1-1|-
ASSLGPGEGMNTEAF
>-|TRBV27|TRBJ2-7|-
ASSLTIFYEQY
>-|TRBV2|TRBJ1-1|-
ASSESEGGGNTEAF
>few|TRBV7-8|TRBJ1-4|-
ASSPTAGVDEKLF
>-|TRBV19|TRBJ2-7|-
ASSGPAGSSYEQY